A single sample is the source of the 22 T cell receptor beta chains below, sequenced in a study of cytomegalovirus exposure and HLA in healthy donors. The PCR had 60 Vbeta and 13 Jbeta primers. Measured with immunoSEQ multiplex PCR; TCRdb has only the in-frame clones, and not every one. The sample carries about 120,000 clones, about 76% recorded once. The specimen sequenced was PBMCs. The receptors stem from a man aged 55 to 70 in good health and CMV-seropositive.

The chain employs TRBV4-1 and TRBJ1-6; no firm D call. Germline CDR1 is MGHRA and CDR2 is YSYEKL. With 3 bases removed from V and 12 bases from J, the gap between germline ends came to 18 bases. The CDR3 runs to 15 residues. CDR3 protein: CASSHPAELHIPLHF. For the CDR3, the DNA is TGCGCCAGCAGCCATCCCGCGGAACTCCACATACCCCTCCACTTT.

J is TRBJ2-1 and V is TRBV7-3, with 10 nucleotides matching TRBD1. The CDR3 contains 16 residues. V shed 5 bases and J 4 bases; nucleotides not matched to a gene: 8. Germline V gene data show CDR1 as SGHTA and CDR2 as FQGTGA. CDR3 sequence reads: CASSPPGQGRYNEQFF. The CDR3, as DNA: TGTGCCAGCAGCCCCCCGGGACAGGGGAGGTACAATGAGCAGTTCTTC.

Comments on this clone: The conserved closing phenylalanine or tryptophan is absent in this CDR3, likely reflecting a read error. The chain is built from TRBV2 and TRBJ2-6; D remains unclear. Trimming pared 6 bases from V and 2 bases from J, leaving 8 bases between. This CDR3 is 14 amino acids long. Germline values: CDR1 SNHLY, CDR2 FYNNEI. The CDR3 nucleotides read TGTGCCAGCAGGGGCGTAGCTGGGGCCAACGTCCTGACTCTC. Its protein is CASRGVAGANVLTL.

This clone turned up a few times. The chain uses TRBV2 and TRBJ1-2; TRBD1 might be the D (6 bases). V dropped 7 bases and J dropped 4 bases, with 13 bases sitting between them. CDR1 and CDR2 from the germline V gene are SNHLY and FYNNEI. CDR3 length: 13 residues. In nucleotides, the CDR3 is TGTGCCAGCACCGGACAGATAGCCTATGGCTACACCTTC. Protein sequence: CASTGQIAYGYTF.

The chain employs TRBV5-1 and TRBJ2-7, with TRBD1 matching over 7 bases. The CDR3 has 14 amino acids. The J segment lost 0 bases and the V segment lost 2 bases, leaving 2 bases of the junction unmatched. Germline lookup yields CDR1 SGHRS and CDR2 YFSETQ. The CDR3 sequence is CASSLQGPSYEQYF. In nucleotides, the CDR3 is TGCGCCAGCAGCTTACAGGGGCCCTCCTACGAGCAGTACTTC.

This clone was counted a single time. Other DNA variants within this sample encode the same CDR3. The chain is built from TRBV7-2 and TRBJ2-3; the match to TRBD2 covers 7 bases. The CDR3 consists of 14 residues. Germline V gives CDR1 SGHTA, CDR2 FQGNSA. V lost 2 bases to trimming and J lost 4 bases; unmatched junction nucleotides: 3. CDR3 in amino acids: CASSLRAGADTQYF. DNA for the CDR3: TGTGCCAGCAGCTTAAGGGCGGGGGCAGATACGCAGTATTTT.

In its sample, this clone was seen once. This rearrangement joins TRBV10-2 to TRBJ2-7; 8 nucleotides match TRBD1. Germline values: CDR1 WSHSY, CDR2 SAAADI. This CDR3 is 13 amino acids long. The J segment lost 0 bases and the V segment lost 7 bases, leaving 2 bases of the junction unmatched. CDR3 region: CASKTGGSYEQYF. CDR3 bases: TGCGCCAGCAAAACAGGGGGCTCCTACGAGCAGTACTTC.

The chain is built from TRBV6-1 and TRBJ1-5; TRBD1 agrees at 7 bases. This CDR3 has 14 residues. J was trimmed by 3 bases and V by 4 bases; bases with no gene match: 3. From germline, CDR1 is MNHNS and CDR2 SASEGT. CDR3 in DNA: TGTGCCAGCAGTGTGGGACAGCCCAATCAGCCCCAGCATTTT. Translation gives CASSVGQPNQPQHF.

The rearrangement uses TRBV18 and TRBJ1-1, with D unresolved. Per germline, CDR1 KGHSH and CDR2 LQKENI. The ends were cut back, 3 bases at V and 4 bases at J, with 15 bases in the middle. CDR3 length: 15 residues. CDR3 region: CASSPQSLESTEAFF. In DNA, the CDR3 is TGTGCCAGCTCACCCCAATCCCTAGAGTCCACTGAAGCTTTCTTT.

This clone has only a few counts. The chain recombines TRBV19 with TRBJ2-5, with D possibly TRBD2 on 5 matching bases. The J call is doubtful: the DNA matches TRBJ2-7 better. There are 14 residues in the CDR3. The germline CDR1 and CDR2 sequences are LNHDA and SQIVND (reference sequence). CDR3 sequence: CASRRELISYEQYF. DNA of the CDR3: TGTGCCAGTAGGAGGGAGTTAATCTCCTACGAGCAGTACTTC.

There are a few counts of this clone. The CDR3 protein is CASSWDREQTQYF. Here the CDR3 DNA reads TGCGCCAGCAGCTGGGACAGGGAGCAGACCCAGTACTTC. This sequence joins TRBV5-1 and TRBJ2-5; TRBD1 agrees at 9 bases. Germline V gene lookup returns CDR1 SGHRS and CDR2 YFSETQ. V dropped 3 bases and J dropped 6; count of bases not matched to a gene: 3. The CDR3 length is 13 residues.

This chain connects TRBV5-6 to TRBJ1-2, with 8 bases matching TRBD1. The V and J ends lost 0 bases and 1 base, in that order; junction bases with no gene match: 8. CDR1 and CDR2 from the germline V gene are SGHDT and YYEEEE. This CDR3 contains 17 residues. In DNA, the CDR3 is TGTGCCAGCAGCTTGGTGGGGACAGGCGAGTTTAACTATGGCTACACCTTC. It is translated as CASSLVGTGEFNYGYTF. The full variable domain, rest sourced from reference TRBV5-6 and TRBJ1-2, is DAGVTQSPTHLIKTRGQQVTLRCSPKSGHDTVSWYQQALGQGPQFIFQYYEEEERQRGNFPDRFSGHQFPNYSSELNVNALLLGDSALYLCASSLVGTGEFNYGYTFGSGTRLTVV.

This chain links TRBV18 with TRBJ2-1, with 7 bases lining up with TRBD2. This CDR3 has 16 amino acids. The V segment lost 2 bases and the J segment 7 bases; nucleotides outside the gene matches: 11. Germline CDR1 KGHSH, CDR2 LQKENI. The CDR3 DNA sequence: TGTGCCAGCTCACCAAGATCGGGGGGAGGGCGGAATGAGCAGTTCTTC. Protein: CASSPRSGGGRNEQFF.

This sequence joins TRBV7-2 and TRBJ1-5; 7 positions match TRBD1. The CDR3 runs 13 residues. J lost 11 bases, V lost 5 bases, and 9 bases had no gene match. The germline gives CDR1 SGHTA, CDR2 FQGNSA. The CDR3 DNA follows: TGTGCCAGCAGCCCAGACAGGGCCGCGACCCAGCATTTT. Translated: CASSPDRAATQHF.

V and J are TRBV5-5 and TRBJ1-2, with D perhaps TRBD1 (6 bases). Germline assignment: CDR1 SGHKS and CDR2 YYEKEE (reference sequence). The CDR3 is made up of 15 amino acids. V was cut by 2 bases and J by 1 base, with 12 bases left in between. DNA for the CDR3: TGTGCCAGCAGCTTACGGACAGAGATTAACTATGGCTACACCTTC. It encodes CASSLRTEINYGYTF.

The chain has TRBV6-1 and TRBJ1-1, with D perhaps TRBD1 (6 bases). In germline, CDR1 is MNHNS, CDR2 SASEGT. The V gene lost 5 bases and the J gene lost 5 bases, with 12 bases spanning the gap. The CDR3 extends over 13 amino acids. The CDR3: CASSPRGLTEAFF. DNA of the CDR3: TGTGCCAGCAGTCCCAGGGGCCTGACTGAAGCTTTCTTT.

This rearrangement joins TRBV5-1 to TRBJ1-4; perhaps TRBD1 as D (6 bases). V gave up 4 bases and J gave up 7 bases, with 14 bases separating them. This CDR3 spans 14 amino acids. Germline V gene lookup returns CDR1 SGHRS and CDR2 YFSETQ. CDR3 amino acids: CASSVTGIREKLFF. Here the CDR3 DNA reads TGCGCCAGCAGCGTAACAGGGATTCGTGAAAAACTGTTTTTT.

This clone was seen only once. The chain has TRBV29-1 and TRBJ2-1; a possible D gene is TRBD1 (6 bases). Per the germline V gene, CDR1 is SQVTM and CDR2 is ANQGSEA. Trimming pared 5 bases from V and 2 bases from J, leaving 10 bases between. This CDR3 is built from 13 residues. For the CDR3, the DNA is TGCAGCGTTTACGACAGGCCCTACAATGAGCAGTTCTTC. Residues: CSVYDRPYNEQFF.

The genes are TRBV5-1 and TRBJ2-3, with D maybe TRBD2 (6 bases). V was trimmed by 2 bases and J by 2 bases, leaving 12 bases between them. The length of the CDR3 is 15 residues. Germline CDR1 and CDR2: SGHRS and YFSETQ. CDR3: CASSFGGVNTDTQYF. The CDR3 DNA reads TGCGCCAGCAGCTTTGGCGGGGTGAACACAGATACGCAGTATTTT.

V and J are TRBV2 and TRBJ2-1, with D hard to call. Trimming left V 10 bases short and J 2 bases short, with 15 bases between. Per the germline V gene, CDR1 is SNHLY and CDR2 is FYNNEI. The CDR3 runs 14 residues. The CDR3 sequence: CATDPGTTYNEQFF. The DNA of the CDR3 is TGTGCCACTGATCCAGGTACAACCTACAATGAGCAGTTCTTC.

The rearrangement uses TRBV27 and TRBJ1-3, with D perhaps matching TRBD1 (6 bases). The CDR3 has 12 residues. Germline V gives CDR1 MNHEY, CDR2 SMNVEV (reference sequence). Deletions cut 8 bases from V and 1 base from J, with 6 bases between. The CDR3 here is CASGTSGNTIYF. In DNA form, the CDR3 reads TGTGCCAGCGGGACATCTGGAAACACCATATATTTT.

The rearrangement uses TRBV6-5 and TRBJ1-2; TRBD1 aligns across 8 bases. Unmatched junction bases numbered 5, after V lost 0 bases and J lost 8 bases. The length of the CDR3 is 14 residues. The germline V gene has CDR1 MNHEY and CDR2 SVGAGI. CDR3 residues: CASSYSTGAGGYTF. CDR3 DNA sequence: TGTGCCAGCAGTTACTCGACAGGGGCTGGCGGCTACACCTTC.